A selection of T cell receptor beta chains follows, all from one sample in a study of blood T cell repertoires in COVID-19. Sequenced by immunoSEQ multiplex PCR; TCRdb stores in-frame clones only, minus some. The sample lists about 350,000 clones, around 86% seen once, with about 6% in the top ten. Sequencing input: peripheral blood. The receptor set was obtained from a woman in her 50s with COVID-19, enrolled during active disease. CDR3s include the opening cysteine and the closing phenylalanine or tryptophan.

J	V	CDR3
TRBJ2-1	TRBV3-1/TRBV3-2	CASSPPSGVYNEQFF
TRBJ1-2	TRBV3-1/TRBV3-2	CASRRENSNGYTF
TRBJ2-2	TRBV4-3	CASSQAGTPTGELFF
TRBJ2-5	TRBV10-1	CASSAENSQETQYF
TRBJ1-6	TRBV19	CASSRTGESNSPLHF
TRBJ2-2	TRBV2	CASSQQGGNTGELFF
TRBJ2-1	TRBV24-1	CATSGTGGSYNEQFF
TRBJ1-5	TRBV30	CAWSALTREPQHF
TRBJ2-5	TRBV21-1	CASSQQGGRGRNQETQYF
TRBJ2-3	TRBV5-1	CASRYGGTDTQYF
TRBJ1-5	TRBV3-1/TRBV3-2	CASSQQGFQPQHF
TRBJ2-5	TRBV18	CASSPPGQVWYQETQYF
TRBJ2-7	TRBV5-1	CASSFGGNEQYF
TRBJ1-1	TRBV7-8	CASSLTGGGTEAFF
TRBJ1-5	TRBV10-2	CASRGTGALNQPQHF
TRBJ1-5	TRBV5-1	CASSLDLRAVSNQPQHF
TRBJ1-6	TRBV20-1	CSASPQGSESPLHF
TRBJ1-3	TRBV18	CASSPERYSGNTIYF
TRBJ2-2	TRBV18	CASTGTSGSRGELFF
TRBJ2-7	TRBV6-2/TRBV6-3	CASSLLAGGPHEQYF
TRBJ2-1	TRBV6-6	CASSPGLAVNNEQFF
TRBJ1-6	TRBV30	CAWRSTGDSPLHF
TRBJ1-1	TRBV19	CASSIGVGQGISEAFF
TRBJ1-1	TRBV30	CAWSGTARTEAFF
TRBJ2-3	TRBV18	CASSPLIVAQGLDTQYF
TRBJ1-4	TRBV18	CASSPPVTGEKLFF